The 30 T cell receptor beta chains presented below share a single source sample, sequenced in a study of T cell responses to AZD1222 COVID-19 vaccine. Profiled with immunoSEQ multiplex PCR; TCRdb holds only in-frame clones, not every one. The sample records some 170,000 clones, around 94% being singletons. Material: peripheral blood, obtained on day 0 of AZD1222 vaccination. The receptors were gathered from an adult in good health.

Here the CDR3 reads CASSTHRLYTF. CDR3 sequence (DNA): TGTGCCAGCAGTACTCATCGGCTCTACACCTTC. This rearrangement joins TRBV6-2 or TRBV6-3 to TRBJ1-2, with unresolved D. The germline V gene encodes CDR1 MNHEY and CDR2 SVGEGT. The CDR3 contains 11 residues. V lost 5 bases and J 10 bases, leaving 11 bases between the germline ends.

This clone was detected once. The CDR3 DNA reads TGCGCCAGCAGCCGGGCCGGACAGGGGGCCGTAGAGACCCAGTACTTC. This codes for CASSRAGQGAVETQYF. The chain joins TRBV5-1 to TRBJ2-5, with 11 positions matching TRBD1. Trimming removed 4 bases from V and 4 bases from J; junction bases left unmatched: 9. This CDR3 region has 16 residues. The germline gives CDR1 SGHRS, CDR2 YFSETQ. Variable domain in full (rest from reference TRBV5-1 and TRBJ2-5): KAGVTQTPRYLIKTRGQQVTLSCSPISGHRSVSWYQQTPGQGLQFLFEYFSETQRNKGNFPGRFSGRQFSNSRSEMNVSTLELGDSALYLCASSRAGQGAVETQYFGPGTRLLVL.

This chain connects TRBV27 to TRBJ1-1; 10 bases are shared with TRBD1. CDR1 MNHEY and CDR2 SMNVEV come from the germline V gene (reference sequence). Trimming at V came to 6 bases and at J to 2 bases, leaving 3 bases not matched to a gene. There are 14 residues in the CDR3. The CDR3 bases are TGTGCCAGCAGGACGACAGGGGGCAACACTGAAGCTTTCTTT. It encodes CASRTTGGNTEAFF.

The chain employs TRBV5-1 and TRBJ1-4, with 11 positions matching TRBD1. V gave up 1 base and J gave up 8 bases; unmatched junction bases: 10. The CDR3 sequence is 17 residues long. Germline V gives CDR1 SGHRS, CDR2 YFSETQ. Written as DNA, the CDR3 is TGCGCCAGCAGCTTGAGGTCGCAGGGACAGGGGGGCGAAAAACTGTTTTTT. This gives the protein CASSLRSQGQGGEKLFF.

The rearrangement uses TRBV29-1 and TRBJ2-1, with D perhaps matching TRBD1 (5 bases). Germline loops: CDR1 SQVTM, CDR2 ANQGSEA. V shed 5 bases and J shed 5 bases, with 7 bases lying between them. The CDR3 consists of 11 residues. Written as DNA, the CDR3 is TGCAGCGTTTACAGGAACAATGAGCAGTTCTTC. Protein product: CSVYRNNEQFF.

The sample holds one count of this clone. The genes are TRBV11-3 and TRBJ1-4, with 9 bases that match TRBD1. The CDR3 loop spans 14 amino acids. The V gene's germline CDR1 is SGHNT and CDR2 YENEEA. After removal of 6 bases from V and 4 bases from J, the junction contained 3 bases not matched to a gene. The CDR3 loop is CASRRDRVNEKLFF. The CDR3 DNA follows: TGTGCCAGCAGGAGGGACAGGGTTAATGAAAAACTGTTTTTT.

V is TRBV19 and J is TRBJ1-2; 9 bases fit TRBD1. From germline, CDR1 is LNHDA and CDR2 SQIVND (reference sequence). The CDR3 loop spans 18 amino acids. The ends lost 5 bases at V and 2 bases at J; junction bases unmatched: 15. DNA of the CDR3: TGTGCCAGTAGTCCCCAGGGACAGGGCGCCCGAGGAAACTATGGCTACACCTTC. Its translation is CASSPQGQGARGNYGYTF.

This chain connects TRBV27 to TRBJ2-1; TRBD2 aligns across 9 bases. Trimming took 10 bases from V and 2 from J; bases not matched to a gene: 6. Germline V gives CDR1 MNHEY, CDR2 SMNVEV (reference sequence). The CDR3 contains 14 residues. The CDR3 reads CATFSGSAYNEQFF. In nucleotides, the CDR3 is TGTGCCACTTTTAGCGGGAGTGCCTACAATGAGCAGTTCTTC.

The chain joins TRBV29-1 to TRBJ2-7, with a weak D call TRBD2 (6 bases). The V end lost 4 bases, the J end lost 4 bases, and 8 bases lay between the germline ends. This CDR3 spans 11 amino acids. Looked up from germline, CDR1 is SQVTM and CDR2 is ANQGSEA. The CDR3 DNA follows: TGCAGCGTTGTGGAGGGATACGAGCAGTACTTC. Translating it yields CSVVEGYEQYF.

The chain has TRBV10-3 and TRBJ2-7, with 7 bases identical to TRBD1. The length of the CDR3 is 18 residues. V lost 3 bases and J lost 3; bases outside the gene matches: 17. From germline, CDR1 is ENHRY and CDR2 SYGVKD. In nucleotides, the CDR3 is TGTGCCATCAGTGACCCCCTTCGTCCTTTGGACAGGAGCTACGAGCAGTACTTC. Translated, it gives CAISDPLRPLDRSYEQYF.

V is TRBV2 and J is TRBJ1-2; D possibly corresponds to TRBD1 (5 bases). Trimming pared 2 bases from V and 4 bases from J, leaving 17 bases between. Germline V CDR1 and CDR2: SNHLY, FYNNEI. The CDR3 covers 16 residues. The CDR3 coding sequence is TGTGCCAGCAGTGAACCCTACGACGGGGGAGGCTATGGCTACACCTTC. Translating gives CASSEPYDGGGYGYTF.

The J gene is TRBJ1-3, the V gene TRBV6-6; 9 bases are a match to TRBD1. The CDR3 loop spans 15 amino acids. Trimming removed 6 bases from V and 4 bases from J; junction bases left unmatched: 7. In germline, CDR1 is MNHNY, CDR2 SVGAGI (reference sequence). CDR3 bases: TGTGCCAGCAGCTCCGGGACAGGGATCGGAAACACCATATATTTT. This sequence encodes CASSSGTGIGNTIYF.

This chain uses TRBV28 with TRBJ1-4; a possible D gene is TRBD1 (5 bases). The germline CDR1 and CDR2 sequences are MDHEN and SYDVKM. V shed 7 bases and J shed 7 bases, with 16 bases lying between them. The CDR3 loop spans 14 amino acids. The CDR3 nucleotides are TGTGCCAGCACCTTGGGGGGAAATTCTGAAAAACTGTTTTTT. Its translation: CASTLGGNSEKLFF.

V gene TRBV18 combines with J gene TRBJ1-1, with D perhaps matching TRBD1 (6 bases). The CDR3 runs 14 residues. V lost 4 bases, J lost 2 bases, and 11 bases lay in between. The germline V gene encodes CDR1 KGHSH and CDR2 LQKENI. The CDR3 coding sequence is TGTGCCAGCTCACGACAGGAACTAAACACTGAAGCTTTCTTT. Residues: CASSRQELNTEAFF.

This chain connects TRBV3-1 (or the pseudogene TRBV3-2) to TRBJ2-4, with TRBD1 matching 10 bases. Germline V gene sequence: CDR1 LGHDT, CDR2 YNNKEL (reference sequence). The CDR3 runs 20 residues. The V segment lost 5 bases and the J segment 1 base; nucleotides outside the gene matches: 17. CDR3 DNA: TGTGCCAGCAGCATAGCCCCGGGACAGGGGAGGGGGTCGGCCAAAAACATTCAGTACTTC. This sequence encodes CASSIAPGQGRGSAKNIQYF.

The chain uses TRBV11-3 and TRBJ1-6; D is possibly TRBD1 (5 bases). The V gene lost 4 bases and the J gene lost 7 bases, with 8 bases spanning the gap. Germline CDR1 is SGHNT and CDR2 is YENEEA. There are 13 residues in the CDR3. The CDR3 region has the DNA TGTGCCAGCAGCTCCGACAGAAATTCACCCCTCCACTTT. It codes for CASSSDRNSPLHF.

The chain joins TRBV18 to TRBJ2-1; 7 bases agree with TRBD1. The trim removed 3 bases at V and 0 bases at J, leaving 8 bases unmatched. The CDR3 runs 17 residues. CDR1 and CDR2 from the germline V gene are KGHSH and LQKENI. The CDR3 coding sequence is TGTGCCAGCTCACCTACAGGGGTGGGAAGCTCCTACAATGAGCAGTTCTTC. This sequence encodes CASSPTGVGSSYNEQFF.

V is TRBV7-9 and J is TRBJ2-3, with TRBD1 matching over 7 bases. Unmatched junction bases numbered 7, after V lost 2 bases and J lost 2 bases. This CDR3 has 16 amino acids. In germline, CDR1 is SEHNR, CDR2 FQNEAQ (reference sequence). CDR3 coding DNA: TGTGCCAGCAGCTTATCCCGGGACAGCCTCACAGATACGCAGTATTTT. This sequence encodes CASSLSRDSLTDTQYF.

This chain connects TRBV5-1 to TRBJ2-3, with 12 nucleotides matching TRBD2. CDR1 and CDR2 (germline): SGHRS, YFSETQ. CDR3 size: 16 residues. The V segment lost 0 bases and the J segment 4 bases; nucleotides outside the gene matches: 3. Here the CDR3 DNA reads TGCGCCAGCAGCTTGGGGACTAGCGGGAATGCAGATACGCAGTATTTT. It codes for CASSLGTSGNADTQYF.

CDR3 residues: CASGLDRGLHGYTF. CDR3 in DNA: TGTGCTAGTGGTTTGGACAGGGGGCTTCATGGCTACACCTTC. The chain combines TRBV12-5 with TRBJ1-2; 9 nucleotides align to TRBD1. Germline V gives CDR1 LGHNT, CDR2 FRNRAP. The CDR3 runs to 14 residues. The V segment lost 1 base and the J segment 6 bases; nucleotides outside the gene matches: 3.

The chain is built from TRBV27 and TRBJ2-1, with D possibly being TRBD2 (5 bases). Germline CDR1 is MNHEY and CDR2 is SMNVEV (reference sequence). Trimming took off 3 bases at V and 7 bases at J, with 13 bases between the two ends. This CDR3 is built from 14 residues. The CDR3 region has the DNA TGTGCCAGCAGTTTGGTAACATCGGGGAATGAGCAGTTCTTC. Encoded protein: CASSLVTSGNEQFF.

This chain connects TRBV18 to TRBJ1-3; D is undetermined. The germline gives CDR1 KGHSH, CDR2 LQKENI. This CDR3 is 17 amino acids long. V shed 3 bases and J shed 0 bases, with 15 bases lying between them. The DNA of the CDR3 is TGTGCCAGCTCACCCACACAGCCAGGCACCTCTGGAAACACCATATATTTT. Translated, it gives CASSPTQPGTSGNTIYF.

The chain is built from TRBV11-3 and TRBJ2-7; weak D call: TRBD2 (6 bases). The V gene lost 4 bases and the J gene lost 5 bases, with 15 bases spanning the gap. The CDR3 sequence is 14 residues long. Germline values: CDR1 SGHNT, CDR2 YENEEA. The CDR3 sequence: CASSSSAGSDEQYF. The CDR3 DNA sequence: TGTGCCAGCAGCTCTAGCGCCGGGTCGGACGAGCAGTACTTC.

As DNA, the CDR3 is TGCGCCAGCAGCCCCCGAGGGACTAGCACCAATGAGCAGTTCTTC. As protein: CASSPRGTSTNEQFF. The chain links TRBV4-1 to TRBJ2-1; TRBD2 matches at 9 bases. CDR1 is MGHRA, CDR2 YSYEKL, per germline. V shed 4 bases and J 6 bases; nucleotides not matched to a gene: 7. The CDR3 sequence is 15 residues long.

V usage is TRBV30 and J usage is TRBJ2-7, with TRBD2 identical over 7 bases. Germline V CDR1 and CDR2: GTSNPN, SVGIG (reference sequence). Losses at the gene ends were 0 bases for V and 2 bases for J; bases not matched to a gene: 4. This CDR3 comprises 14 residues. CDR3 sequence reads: CAWSVSGTTYEQYF. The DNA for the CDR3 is TGTGCCTGGAGTGTAAGTGGGACTACCTACGAGCAGTACTTC.

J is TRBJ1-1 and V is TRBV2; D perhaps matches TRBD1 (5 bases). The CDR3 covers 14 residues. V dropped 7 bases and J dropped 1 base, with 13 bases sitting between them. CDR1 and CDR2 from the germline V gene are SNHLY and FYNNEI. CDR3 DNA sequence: TGTGCCAGCACCTTCGGGGGAGAGAACACTGAAGCTTTCTTT. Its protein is CASTFGGENTEAFF.

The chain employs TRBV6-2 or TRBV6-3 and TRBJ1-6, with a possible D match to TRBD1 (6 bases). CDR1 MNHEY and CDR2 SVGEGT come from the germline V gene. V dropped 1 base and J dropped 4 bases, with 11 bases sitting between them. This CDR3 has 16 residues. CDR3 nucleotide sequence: TGTGCCAGCAGTTACTTGTCGACAGGTTATAATTCACCCCTCCACTTT. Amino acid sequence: CASSYLSTGYNSPLHF.

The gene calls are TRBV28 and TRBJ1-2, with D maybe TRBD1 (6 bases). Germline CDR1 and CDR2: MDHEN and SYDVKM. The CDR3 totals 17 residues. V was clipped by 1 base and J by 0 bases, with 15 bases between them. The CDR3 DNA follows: TGTGCCAGCAGTTTATTTCGTTCAGGGGACTCTAACTATGGCTACACCTTC. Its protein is CASSLFRSGDSNYGYTF.

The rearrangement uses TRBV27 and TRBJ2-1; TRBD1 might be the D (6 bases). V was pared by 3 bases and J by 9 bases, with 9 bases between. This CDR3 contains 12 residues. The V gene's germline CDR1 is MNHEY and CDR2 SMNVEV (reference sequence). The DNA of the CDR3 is TGTGCCAGCAGTTTGGGACAAGGTGAGCAGTTCTTC. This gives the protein CASSLGQGEQFF.

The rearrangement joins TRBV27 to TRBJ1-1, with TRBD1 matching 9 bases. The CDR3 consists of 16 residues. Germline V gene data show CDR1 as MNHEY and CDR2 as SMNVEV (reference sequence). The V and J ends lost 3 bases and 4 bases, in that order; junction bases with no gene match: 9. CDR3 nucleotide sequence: TGTGCCAGCAGTTTGGAAAGACAGGGGGTGGGCACTGAAGCTTTCTTT. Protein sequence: CASSLERQGVGTEAFF.